This T cell receptor beta chain was profiled in a study of identical twins. Every donor was a healthy Caucasian. Study-level results: Out-of-frame alpha sequences common to twins exhibited a surplus of low generation probability.

Remarks on this clonotype: Antigen unknown.

Unique molecular identifiers were present on cDNA, and template switching added a universal primer site. TCRdb itself ran the 5' RACE reads through MiXCR, one entry per CDR3 protein. The sample has about 720,000 distinct CDR3 sequences, about 9.4% seen once. These data are also associated with another study on yellow fever vaccine responses in identical twins.

The TCR originated in a woman younger than 35 in good health. The sample consisted of PBMCs.

The CDR3 loop is CATSGDNSYEQYF. Here the CDR3 DNA reads TGTGCCACCAGTGGGGACAACTCCTACGAGCAGTACTTC. The chain links TRBV24-1 to TRBJ2-7, with D possibly matching TRBD1 (6 bases). The CDR3 sequence is 13 residues long. Germline V CDR1 and CDR2: KGHDR, SFDVKD. V lost 5 bases to trimming and J lost 0 bases, with 7 bases between them.